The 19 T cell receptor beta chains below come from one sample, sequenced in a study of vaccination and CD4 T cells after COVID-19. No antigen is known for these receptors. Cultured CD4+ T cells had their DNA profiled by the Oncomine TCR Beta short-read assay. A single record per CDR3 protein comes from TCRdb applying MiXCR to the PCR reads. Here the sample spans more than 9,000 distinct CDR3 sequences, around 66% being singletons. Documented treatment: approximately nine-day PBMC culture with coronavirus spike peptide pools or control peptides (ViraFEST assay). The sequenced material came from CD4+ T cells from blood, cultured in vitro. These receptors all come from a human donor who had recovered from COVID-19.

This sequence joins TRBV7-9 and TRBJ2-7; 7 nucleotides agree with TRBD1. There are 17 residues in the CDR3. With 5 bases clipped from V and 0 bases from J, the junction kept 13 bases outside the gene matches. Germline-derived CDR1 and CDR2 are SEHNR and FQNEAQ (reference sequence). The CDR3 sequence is CASSAPTRQGSSYEQYF. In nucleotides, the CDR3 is TGTGCCAGCAGCGCCCCTACCCGACAGGGAAGCTCCTACGAGCAGTACTTC. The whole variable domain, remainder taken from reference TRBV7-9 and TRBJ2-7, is DTGVSQNPRHKITKRGQNVTFRCDPISEHNRLYWYRQTLGQGPEFLTYFQNEAQLEKSRLLSDRFSAERPKGSFSTLEIQRTEQGDSAMYLCASSAPTRQGSSYEQYFGPGTRLTVT.

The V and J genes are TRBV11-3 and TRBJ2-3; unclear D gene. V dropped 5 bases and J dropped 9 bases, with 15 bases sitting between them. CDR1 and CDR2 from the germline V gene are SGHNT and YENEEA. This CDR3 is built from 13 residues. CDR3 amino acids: CASSPSVSATQYF. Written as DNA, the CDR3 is TGTGCCAGCAGCCCATCAGTTTCAGCCACGCAGTATTTT.

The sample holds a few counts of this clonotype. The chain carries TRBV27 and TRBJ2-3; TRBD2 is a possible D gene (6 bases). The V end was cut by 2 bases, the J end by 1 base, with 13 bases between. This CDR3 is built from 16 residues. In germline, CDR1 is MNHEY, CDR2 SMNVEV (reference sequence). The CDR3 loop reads CASSLGPSAGTDTQYF. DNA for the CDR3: TGTGCCAGCAGTTTAGGCCCTAGCGCGGGCACAGATACGCAGTATTTT.

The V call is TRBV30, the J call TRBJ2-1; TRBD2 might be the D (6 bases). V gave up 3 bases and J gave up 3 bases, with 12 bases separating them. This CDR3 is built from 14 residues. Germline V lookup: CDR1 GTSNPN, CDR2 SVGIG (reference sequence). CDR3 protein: CAWRWGLVYNEQFF. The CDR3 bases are TGTGCCTGGAGGTGGGGACTCGTCTACAATGAGCAGTTCTTC.

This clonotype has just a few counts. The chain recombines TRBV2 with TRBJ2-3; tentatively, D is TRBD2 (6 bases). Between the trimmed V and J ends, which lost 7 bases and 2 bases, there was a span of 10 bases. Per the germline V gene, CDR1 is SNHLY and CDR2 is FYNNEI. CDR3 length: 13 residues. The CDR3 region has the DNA TGTGCCAGCAATAGCGGCGCCACAGATACGCAGTATTTT. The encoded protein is CASNSGATDTQYF.

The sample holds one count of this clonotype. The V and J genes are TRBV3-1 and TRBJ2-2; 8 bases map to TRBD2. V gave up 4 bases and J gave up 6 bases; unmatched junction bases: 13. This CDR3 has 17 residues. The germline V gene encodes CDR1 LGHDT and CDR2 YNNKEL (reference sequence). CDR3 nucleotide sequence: TGTGCCAGCAGCCCAAAAATAGCGGGGTGGTCTGCCGGGGAGCTGTTTTTT. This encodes CASSPKIAGWSAGELFF.

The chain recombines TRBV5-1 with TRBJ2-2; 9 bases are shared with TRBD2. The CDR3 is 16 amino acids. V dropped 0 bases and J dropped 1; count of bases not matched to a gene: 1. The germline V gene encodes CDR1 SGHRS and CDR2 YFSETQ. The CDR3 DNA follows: TGCGCCAGCAGCTTGGGACTAGCGGAGAACACCGGGGAGCTGTTTTTT. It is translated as CASSLGLAENTGELFF.

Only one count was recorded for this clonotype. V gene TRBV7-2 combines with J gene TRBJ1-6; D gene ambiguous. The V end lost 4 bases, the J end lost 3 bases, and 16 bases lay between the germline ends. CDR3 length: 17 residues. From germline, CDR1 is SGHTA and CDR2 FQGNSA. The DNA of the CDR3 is TGTGCCAGCAGCTATCGGACCGTCGTTTACTATAATTCACCCCTCCACTTT. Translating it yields CASSYRTVVYYNSPLHF.

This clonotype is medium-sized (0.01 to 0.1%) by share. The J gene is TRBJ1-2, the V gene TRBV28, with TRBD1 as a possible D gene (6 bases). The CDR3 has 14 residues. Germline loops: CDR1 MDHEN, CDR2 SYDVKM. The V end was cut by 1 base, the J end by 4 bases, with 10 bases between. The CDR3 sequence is CASSLLTGLYGYTF. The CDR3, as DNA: TGTGCCAGCAGTTTATTGACAGGACTCTATGGCTACACCTTC.

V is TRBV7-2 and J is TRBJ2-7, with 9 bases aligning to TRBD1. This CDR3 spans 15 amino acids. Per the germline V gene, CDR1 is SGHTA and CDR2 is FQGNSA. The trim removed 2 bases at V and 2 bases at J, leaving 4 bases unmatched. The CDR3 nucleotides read TGTGCCAGCAGCTTATTGTGGGACAGGGCCTACGAGCAGTACTTC. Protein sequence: CASSLLWDRAYEQYF.

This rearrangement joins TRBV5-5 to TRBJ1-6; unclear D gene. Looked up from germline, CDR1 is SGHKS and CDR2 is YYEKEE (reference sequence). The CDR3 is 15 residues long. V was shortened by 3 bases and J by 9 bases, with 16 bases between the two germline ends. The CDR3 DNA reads TGTGCCAGCAGCTCAGAGCCCCAAACGGCTTCACCCCTCCACTTT. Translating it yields CASSSEPQTASPLHF.

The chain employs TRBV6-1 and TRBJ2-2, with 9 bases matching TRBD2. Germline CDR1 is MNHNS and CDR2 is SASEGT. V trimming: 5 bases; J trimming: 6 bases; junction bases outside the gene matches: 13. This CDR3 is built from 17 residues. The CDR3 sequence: CASSITGTGTSSGELFF. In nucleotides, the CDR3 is TGTGCCAGCAGTATTACAGGCACCGGGACTAGCTCCGGGGAGCTGTTTTTT.

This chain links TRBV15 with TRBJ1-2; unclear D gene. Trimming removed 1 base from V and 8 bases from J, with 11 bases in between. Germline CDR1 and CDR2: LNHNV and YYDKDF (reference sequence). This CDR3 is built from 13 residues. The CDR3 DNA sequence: TGTGCCACCAGCAGAGGGGGATTGGGCGGCTACACCTTC. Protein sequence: CATSRGGLGGYTF.

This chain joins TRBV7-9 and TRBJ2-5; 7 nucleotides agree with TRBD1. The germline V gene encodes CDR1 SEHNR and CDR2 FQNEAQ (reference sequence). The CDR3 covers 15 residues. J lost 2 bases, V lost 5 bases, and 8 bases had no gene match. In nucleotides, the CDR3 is TGTGCCAGCAGCAACCGGGACAGACTTCAAGAGACCCAGTACTTC. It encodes CASSNRDRLQETQYF.

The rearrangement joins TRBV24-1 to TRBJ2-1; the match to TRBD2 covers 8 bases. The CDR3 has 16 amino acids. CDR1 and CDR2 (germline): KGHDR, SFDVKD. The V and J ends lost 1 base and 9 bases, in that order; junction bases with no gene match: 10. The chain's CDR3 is CATSDFDGRVSGEQFF. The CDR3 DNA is TGTGCCACCAGTGATTTTGACGGGAGGGTGAGTGGTGAGCAGTTCTTC.

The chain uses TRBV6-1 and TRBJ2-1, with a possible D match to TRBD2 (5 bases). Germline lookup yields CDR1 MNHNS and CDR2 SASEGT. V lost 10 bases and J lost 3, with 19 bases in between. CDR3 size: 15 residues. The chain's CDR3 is CAISDPRTDYNEQFF. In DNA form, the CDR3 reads TGTGCCATCAGCGACCCCAGGACTGACTACAATGAGCAGTTCTTC.

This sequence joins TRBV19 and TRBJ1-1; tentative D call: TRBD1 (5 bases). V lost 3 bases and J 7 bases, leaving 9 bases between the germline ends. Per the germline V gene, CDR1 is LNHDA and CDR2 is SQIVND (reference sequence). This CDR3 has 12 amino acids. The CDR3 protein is CASSMDTFEAFF. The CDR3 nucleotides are TGTGCCAGTAGTATGGACACCTTTGAAGCTTTCTTT.

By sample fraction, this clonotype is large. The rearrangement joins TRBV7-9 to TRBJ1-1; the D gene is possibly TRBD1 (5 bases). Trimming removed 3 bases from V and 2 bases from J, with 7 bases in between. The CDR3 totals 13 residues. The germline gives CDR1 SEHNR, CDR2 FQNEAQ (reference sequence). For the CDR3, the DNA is TGTGCCAGCAGCTTTGGGGGAAACACTGAAGCTTTCTTT. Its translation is CASSFGGNTEAFF. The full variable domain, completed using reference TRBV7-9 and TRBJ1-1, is DTGVSQNPRHKITKRGQNVTFRCDPISEHNRLYWYRQTLGQGPEFLTYFQNEAQLEKSRLLSDRFSAERPKGSFSTLEIQRTEQGDSAMYLCASSFGGNTEAFFGQGTRLTVV.

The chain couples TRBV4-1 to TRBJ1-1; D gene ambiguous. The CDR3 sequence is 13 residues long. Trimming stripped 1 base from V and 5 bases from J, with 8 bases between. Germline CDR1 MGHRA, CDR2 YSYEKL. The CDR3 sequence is CASSQVGGTEAFF. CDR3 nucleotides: TGCGCCAGCAGCCAAGTCGGTGGGACTGAAGCTTTCTTT.